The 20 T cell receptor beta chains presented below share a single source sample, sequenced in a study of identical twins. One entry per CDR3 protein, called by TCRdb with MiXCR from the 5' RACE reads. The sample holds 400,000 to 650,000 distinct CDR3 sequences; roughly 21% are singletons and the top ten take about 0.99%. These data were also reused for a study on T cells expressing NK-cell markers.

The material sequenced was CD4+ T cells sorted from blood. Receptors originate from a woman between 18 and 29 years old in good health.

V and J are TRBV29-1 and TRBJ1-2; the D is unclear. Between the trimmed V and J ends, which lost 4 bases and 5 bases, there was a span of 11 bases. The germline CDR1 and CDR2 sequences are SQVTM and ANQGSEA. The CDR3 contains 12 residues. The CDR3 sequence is CSVVTLGYGYTF. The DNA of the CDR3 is TGCAGCGTTGTAACCCTTGGGTATGGCTACACCTTC. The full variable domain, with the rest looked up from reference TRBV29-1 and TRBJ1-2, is SAVISQKPSRDICQRGTSLTIQCQVDSQVTMMFWYRQQPGQSLTLIATANQGSEATYESGFVIDKFPISRPNLTFSTLTVSNMSPEDSSIYLCSVVTLGYGYTFGSGTRLTVV.

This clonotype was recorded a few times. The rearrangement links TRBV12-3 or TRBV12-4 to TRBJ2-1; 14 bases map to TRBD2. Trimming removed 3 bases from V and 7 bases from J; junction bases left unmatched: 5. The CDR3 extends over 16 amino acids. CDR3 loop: CASSLRTSGRRNEQFF. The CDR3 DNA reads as TGTGCCAGCAGTTTGAGGACTAGCGGGAGGCGGAATGAGCAGTTCTTC.

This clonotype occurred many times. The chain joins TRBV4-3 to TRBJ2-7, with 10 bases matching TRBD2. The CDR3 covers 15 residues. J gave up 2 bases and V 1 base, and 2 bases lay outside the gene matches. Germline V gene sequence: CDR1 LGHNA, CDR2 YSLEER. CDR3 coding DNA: TGCGCCAGCAGCCAAGGGACTAGCGGAGCCTACGAGCAGTACTTC. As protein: CASSQGTSGAYEQYF.

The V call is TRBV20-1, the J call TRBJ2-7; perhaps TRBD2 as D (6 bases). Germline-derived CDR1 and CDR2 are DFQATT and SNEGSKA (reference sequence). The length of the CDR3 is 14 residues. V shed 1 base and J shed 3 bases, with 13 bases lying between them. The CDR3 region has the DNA TGCAGTGCTAGAGTAAAACTAGCTGGCTACGAGCAGTACTTC. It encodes CSARVKLAGYEQYF.

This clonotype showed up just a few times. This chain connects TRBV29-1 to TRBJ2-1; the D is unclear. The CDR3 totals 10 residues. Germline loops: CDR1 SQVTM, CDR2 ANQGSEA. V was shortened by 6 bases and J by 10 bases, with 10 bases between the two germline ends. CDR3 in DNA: TGCAGCGTCCTAGATCTAGAGCAGTTCTTC. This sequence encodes CSVLDLEQFF.

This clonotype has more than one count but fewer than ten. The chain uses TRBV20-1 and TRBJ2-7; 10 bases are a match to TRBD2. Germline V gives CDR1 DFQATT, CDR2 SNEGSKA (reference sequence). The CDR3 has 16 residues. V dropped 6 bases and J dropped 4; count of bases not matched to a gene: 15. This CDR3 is CSAGGASGRQVYEQYF. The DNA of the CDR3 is TGCAGTGCCGGCGGGGCTAGCGGGAGACAAGTTTACGAGCAGTACTTC.

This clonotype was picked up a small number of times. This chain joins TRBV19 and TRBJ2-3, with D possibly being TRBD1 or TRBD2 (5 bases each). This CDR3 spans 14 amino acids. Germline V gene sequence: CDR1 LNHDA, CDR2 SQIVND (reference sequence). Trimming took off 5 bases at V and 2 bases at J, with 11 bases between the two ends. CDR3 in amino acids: CASSPGPHTDTQYF. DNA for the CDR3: TGTGCCAGTAGTCCGGGACCACACACAGATACGCAGTATTTT.

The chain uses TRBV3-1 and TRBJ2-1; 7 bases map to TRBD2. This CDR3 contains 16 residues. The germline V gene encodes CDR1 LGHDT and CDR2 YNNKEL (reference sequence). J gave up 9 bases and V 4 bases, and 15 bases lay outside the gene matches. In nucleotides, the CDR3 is TGTGCCAGCAGCCTGAATCGACTAACGGGGGGAACTGAGCAGTTCTTC. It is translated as CASSLNRLTGGTEQFF.

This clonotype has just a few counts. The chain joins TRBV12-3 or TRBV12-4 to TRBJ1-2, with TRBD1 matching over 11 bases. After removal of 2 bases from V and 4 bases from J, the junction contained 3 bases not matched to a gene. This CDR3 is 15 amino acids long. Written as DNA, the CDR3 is TGTGCCAGCAGTTTAAGGACAGGGGGCGTCTATGGCTACACCTTC. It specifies CASSLRTGGVYGYTF.

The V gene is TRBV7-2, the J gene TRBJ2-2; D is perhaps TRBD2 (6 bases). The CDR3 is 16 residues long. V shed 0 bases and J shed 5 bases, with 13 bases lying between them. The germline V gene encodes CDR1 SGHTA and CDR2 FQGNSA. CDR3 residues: CASSLAGGRRTGELFF. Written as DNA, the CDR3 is TGTGCCAGCAGCTTAGCGGGAGGCCGAAGGACCGGGGAGCTGTTTTTT. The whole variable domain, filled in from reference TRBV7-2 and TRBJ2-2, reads GAGVSQSPSNKVTEKGKDVELRCDPISGHTALYWYRQSLGQGLEFLIYFQGNSAPDKSGLPSDRFSAERTGGSVSTLTIQRTQQEDSAVYLCASSLAGGRRTGELFFGEGSRLTVL.

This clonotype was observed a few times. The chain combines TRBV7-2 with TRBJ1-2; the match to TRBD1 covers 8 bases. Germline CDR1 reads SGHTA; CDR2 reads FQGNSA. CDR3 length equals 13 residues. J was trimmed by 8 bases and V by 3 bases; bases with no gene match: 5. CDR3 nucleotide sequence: TGTGCCAGCAGCTTGACAGGGGCACAGGGCTACACCTTC. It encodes CASSLTGAQGYTF. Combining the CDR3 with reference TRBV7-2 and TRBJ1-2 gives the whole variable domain GAGVSQSPSNKVTEKGKDVELRCDPISGHTALYWYRQSLGQGLEFLIYFQGNSAPDKSGLPSDRFSAERTGGSVSTLTIQRTQQEDSAVYLCASSLTGAQGYTFGSGTRLTVV.

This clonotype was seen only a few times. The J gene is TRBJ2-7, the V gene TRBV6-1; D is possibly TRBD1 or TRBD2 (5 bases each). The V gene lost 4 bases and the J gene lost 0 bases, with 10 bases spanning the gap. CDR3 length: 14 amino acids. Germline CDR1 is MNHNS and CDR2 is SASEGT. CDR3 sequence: CASSAGTGSYEQYF. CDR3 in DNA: TGTGCCAGCAGTGCCGGGACCGGCTCCTACGAGCAGTACTTC.

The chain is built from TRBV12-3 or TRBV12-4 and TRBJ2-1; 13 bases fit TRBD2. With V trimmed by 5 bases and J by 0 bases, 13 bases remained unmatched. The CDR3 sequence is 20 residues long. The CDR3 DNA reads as TGTGCCAGCAGTAAAACCGGGACTAGCGGGATCCGCGGCTCCTACAATGAGCAGTTCTTC. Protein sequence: CASSKTGTSGIRGSYNEQFF.

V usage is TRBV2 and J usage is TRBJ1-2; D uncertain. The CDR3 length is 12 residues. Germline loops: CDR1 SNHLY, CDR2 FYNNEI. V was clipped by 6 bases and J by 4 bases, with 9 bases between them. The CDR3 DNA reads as TGTGCCAGCAGCCCAGAGGGCTATGGCTACACCTTC. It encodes CASSPEGYGYTF.

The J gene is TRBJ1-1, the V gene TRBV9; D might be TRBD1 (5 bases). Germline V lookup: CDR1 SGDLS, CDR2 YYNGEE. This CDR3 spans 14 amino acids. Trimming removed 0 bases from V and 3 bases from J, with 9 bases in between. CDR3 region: CASSVEAGDTEAFF. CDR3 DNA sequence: TGTGCCAGCAGCGTAGAGGCGGGGGACACTGAAGCTTTCTTT. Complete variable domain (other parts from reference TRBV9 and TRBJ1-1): DSGVTQTPKHLITATGQRVTLRCSPRSGDLSVYWYQQSLDQGLQFLIQYYNGEERAKGNILERFSAQQFPDLHSELNLSSLELGDSALYFCASSVEAGDTEAFFGQGTRLTVV.

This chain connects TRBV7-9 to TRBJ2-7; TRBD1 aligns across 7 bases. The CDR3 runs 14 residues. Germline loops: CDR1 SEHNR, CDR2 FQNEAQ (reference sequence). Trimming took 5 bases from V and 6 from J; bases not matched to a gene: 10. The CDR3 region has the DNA TGTGCCAGCAGCGAACTGGGACAGCTGGCCGAGCAGTACTTC. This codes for CASSELGQLAEQYF.

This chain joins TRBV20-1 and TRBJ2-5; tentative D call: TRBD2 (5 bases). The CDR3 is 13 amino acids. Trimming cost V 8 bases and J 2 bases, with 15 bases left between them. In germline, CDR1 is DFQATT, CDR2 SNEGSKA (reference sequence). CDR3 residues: CSLLWRGQETQYF. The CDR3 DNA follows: TGCAGTCTCCTTTGGAGAGGGCAAGAGACCCAGTACTTC.

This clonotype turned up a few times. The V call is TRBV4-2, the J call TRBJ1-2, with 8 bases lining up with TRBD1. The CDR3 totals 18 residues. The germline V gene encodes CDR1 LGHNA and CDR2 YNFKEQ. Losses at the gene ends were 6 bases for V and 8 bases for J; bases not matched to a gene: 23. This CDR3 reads CASSPWARTGSLGGGYTF. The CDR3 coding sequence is TGTGCCAGCAGTCCATGGGCTAGGACAGGGAGCCTTGGAGGGGGCTACACCTTC.

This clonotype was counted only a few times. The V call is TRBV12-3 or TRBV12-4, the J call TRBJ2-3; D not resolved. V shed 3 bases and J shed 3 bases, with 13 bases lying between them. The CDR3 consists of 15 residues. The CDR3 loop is CASSFPPAGTDTQYF. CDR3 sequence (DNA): TGTGCCAGCAGTTTTCCCCCCGCCGGGACAGATACGCAGTATTTT.

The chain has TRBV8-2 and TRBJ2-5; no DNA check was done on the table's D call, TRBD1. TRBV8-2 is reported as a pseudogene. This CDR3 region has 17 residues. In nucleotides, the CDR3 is TGTGCCATGAGCTCTGGGCAACTCTGGGGCATACAAGAGACCCAGTACTTC. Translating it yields CAMSSGQLWGIQETQYF.